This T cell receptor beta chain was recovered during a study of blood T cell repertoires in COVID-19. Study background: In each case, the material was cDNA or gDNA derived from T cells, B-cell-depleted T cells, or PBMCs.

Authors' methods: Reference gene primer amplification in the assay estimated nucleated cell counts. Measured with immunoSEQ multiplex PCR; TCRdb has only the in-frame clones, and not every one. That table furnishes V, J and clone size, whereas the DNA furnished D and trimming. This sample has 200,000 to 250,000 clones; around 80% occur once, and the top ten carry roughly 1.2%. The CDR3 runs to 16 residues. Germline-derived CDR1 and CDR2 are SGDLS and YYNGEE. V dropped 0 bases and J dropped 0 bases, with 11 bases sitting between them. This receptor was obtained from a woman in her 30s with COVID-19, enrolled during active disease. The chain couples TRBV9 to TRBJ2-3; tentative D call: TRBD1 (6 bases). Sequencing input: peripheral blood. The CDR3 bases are TGTGCCAGCAGCGTAGGGTATCAGGGGAGCACAGATACGCAGTATTTT. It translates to CASSVGYQGSTDTQYF.